Below are 5 T cell receptor beta chains sequenced from a single sample in a study of cytomegalovirus exposure and HLA in healthy donors. The PCR made use of 60 Vbeta and 13 Jbeta primers. The method was immunoSEQ multiplex PCR; TCRdb's version includes in-frame clones alone and lacks a portion of them. The sample records 200,000 to 250,000 clones, around 85% being singletons. The sequencing sample was made of PBMCs. The source of these receptors is a man aged 45-65 years in good health and CMV-seronegative.

This sequence joins TRBV28 and TRBJ1-5, with D possibly being TRBD1 (6 bases). The CDR3 loop spans 13 amino acids. Trimming took off 3 bases at V and 7 bases at J, with 10 bases between the two ends. Per the germline V gene, CDR1 is MDHEN and CDR2 is SYDVKM. CDR3 nucleotides: TGTGCCAGCAGTTTTGACAGGACGCAGCCCCAGCATTTT. Protein product: CASSFDRTQPQHF. Together with reference TRBV28 and TRBJ1-5, the CDR3 gives the full variable domain: DVKVTQSSRYLVKRTGEKVFLECVQDMDHENMFWYRQDPGLGLRLIYFSYDVKMKEKGDIPEGYSVSREKKERFSLILESASTNQTSMYLCASSFDRTQPQHFGDGTRLSIL.

This chain joins TRBV30 and TRBJ2-5; D possibly corresponds to TRBD1 (6 bases). V lost 8 bases, J lost 5 bases, and 21 bases lay in between. Germline V gene sequence: CDR1 GTSNPN, CDR2 SVGIG (reference sequence). The CDR3 length is 14 residues. As DNA, the CDR3 is TGTGCCGGGACAATTCTTAGGGGGAAGGAGACCCAGTACTTC. Translation: CAGTILRGKETQYF.

The chain uses TRBV6-6 and TRBJ2-7, with 7 nucleotides matching TRBD1. V dropped 5 bases and J dropped 2; count of bases not matched to a gene: 9. Germline CDR1 reads MNHNY; CDR2 reads SVGAGI (reference sequence). The CDR3 is 15 residues long. The CDR3 loop is CASSKRQGPTYEQYF. As DNA, the CDR3 is TGTGCCAGCAGTAAGAGACAGGGTCCCACCTACGAGCAGTACTTC.

J is TRBJ2-1 and V is TRBV7-9; 7 nucleotides align to TRBD2. The V gene end was trimmed by 0 bases and the J gene end by 9 bases; junction bases not matched to a gene: 11. CDR1 and CDR2 (germline): SEHNR, FQNEAQ (reference sequence). This CDR3 comprises 16 residues. Here the CDR3 reads CASSLARTRATGEQFF. CDR3 DNA: TGTGCCAGCAGCTTAGCCCGGACTAGGGCCACCGGTGAGCAGTTCTTC.

This clone came up a few times. The chain uses TRBV4-2 and TRBJ1-5; D is uncertain. Trimming shortened V by 0 bases and J by 5 bases, and 11 bases separated the two germline ends. The CDR3 extends over 15 amino acids. The germline V gene encodes CDR1 LGHNA and CDR2 YNFKEQ. For the CDR3, the DNA is TGTGCCAGCAGCCAAGATCTTGGCACCGATCAGCCCCAGCATTTT. As protein: CASSQDLGTDQPQHF.